A selection of T cell receptor beta chains follows, all from one sample in a study of blood T cell repertoires in COVID-19. Repertoires were generated with immunoSEQ multiplex PCR, while TCRdb's copy carries only in-frame clones and drops some. The sample lists some 17,000 clones, 80% to 90% occurring once. The sequenced material came from peripheral blood. These receptors all stem from a man aged 60-69 years with active COVID-19. CDR3s include the opening cysteine and the closing phenylalanine or tryptophan. Fields, in order: D gene, V gene, clone size, J gene, CDR3 DNA, CDR3 protein. The D gene is left open where the match is weak. Not all rows give a size; the values are once, few, many and, for expanded clones, a class.

d_call: .; v_call: TRBV9; clone_size: .; j_call: TRBJ1-3; cdr3_nt: TGTGCCAGCAGCGTAGATCGAGGAGGAAACACCATATATTTT; cdr3_aa: CASSVDRGGNTIYF
d_call: .; v_call: TRBV19; clone_size: .; j_call: TRBJ1-4; cdr3_nt: TGTGCCAGTAGTCCGACAGGACACCAGGGTGAAAAACTGTTTTTT; cdr3_aa: CASSPTGHQGEKLFF
d_call: .; v_call: TRBV5-1; clone_size: .; j_call: TRBJ1-5; cdr3_nt: TGCGCCAGCAGCGCGGGGACTTCGGGAAATCAGCCCCAGCATTTT; cdr3_aa: CASSAGTSGNQPQHF
d_call: .; v_call: TRBV19; clone_size: .; j_call: TRBJ2-1; cdr3_nt: TGTGCCAGTAGCCTCCGCGGGACTGTTTACAATGAGCAGTTCTTC; cdr3_aa: CASSLRGTVYNEQFF
d_call: TRBD2; v_call: TRBV18; clone_size: .; j_call: TRBJ2-7; cdr3_nt: TGTGCCAGCTCACCAACCGGCGGGAGCTACGAGCAGTACTTC; cdr3_aa: CASSPTGGSYEQYF
d_call: .; v_call: TRBV4-3; clone_size: .; j_call: TRBJ1-3; cdr3_nt: TGCGCCAGCAGCCCCAACTCTGGAAACACCATATATTTT; cdr3_aa: CASSPNSGNTIYF
d_call: TRBD1; v_call: TRBV19; clone_size: .; j_call: TRBJ1-4; cdr3_nt: TGTGCCAGTAGCAGACAGGGAGGCACTAATGAAAAACTGTTTTTT; cdr3_aa: CASSRQGGTNEKLFF
d_call: TRBD1; v_call: TRBV9; clone_size: .; j_call: TRBJ2-5; cdr3_nt: TGTGCCAGCAGCGTAGATCCGGGACAGGGAACGGAGACCCAGTACTTC; cdr3_aa: CASSVDPGQGTETQYF
d_call: TRBD1; v_call: TRBV10-2; clone_size: .; j_call: TRBJ1-3; cdr3_nt: TGCGCCAGCAGTAGGGGACAGGATGGAAACACCATATATTTT; cdr3_aa: CASSRGQDGNTIYF
d_call: .; v_call: TRBV4-1; clone_size: .; j_call: TRBJ1-5; cdr3_nt: TGCGCCAGCAGCCAGCCCACAGGGTTCGAGCCCCAGCATTTT; cdr3_aa: CASSQPTGFEPQHF
d_call: .; v_call: TRBV9; clone_size: .; j_call: TRBJ1-2; cdr3_nt: TGTGCCAGCAGCCCCGACTGGCCTGAAAACTATGGCTACACCTTC; cdr3_aa: CASSPDWPENYGYTF
d_call: .; v_call: TRBV6-5; clone_size: .; j_call: TRBJ2-3; cdr3_nt: TGTGCCAGCACTCCTCAGGCTGAGTTAGTAGATACGCAGTATTTT; cdr3_aa: CASTPQAELVDTQYF
d_call: .; v_call: TRBV19; clone_size: .; j_call: TRBJ1-1; cdr3_nt: TGTGCCAGTAGTATTCGGGGAATGAACACTGAAGCTTTCTTT; cdr3_aa: CASSIRGMNTEAFF
d_call: TRBD1; v_call: TRBV6-2/TRBV6-3; clone_size: .; j_call: TRBJ2-7; cdr3_nt: TGTGCCAGCAGTTACTGGCCATCTGGGGACAGGCCCTACGAGCAGTACTTC; cdr3_aa: CASSYWPSGDRPYEQYF
d_call: TRBD1; v_call: TRBV14; clone_size: .; j_call: TRBJ1-3; cdr3_nt: TGTGCCAGCAGCCAAGGGACAGGGGGCGCAACTGGAAACACCATATATTTT; cdr3_aa: CASSQGTGGATGNTIYF
d_call: TRBD2; v_call: TRBV7-3; clone_size: .; j_call: TRBJ2-3; cdr3_nt: TGTGCCAGCAGCTTGGTAGCGGGGACGAGCACAGATACGCAGTATTTT; cdr3_aa: CASSLVAGTSTDTQYF
d_call: .; v_call: TRBV20-1; clone_size: once; j_call: TRBJ2-3; cdr3_nt: TGCAGTGCTAGTCAGGCGGGCACACTTAGCACAGATACGCAGTATTTT; cdr3_aa: CSASQAGTLSTDTQYF
d_call: TRBD2; v_call: TRBV12-3/TRBV12-4; clone_size: .; j_call: TRBJ2-1; cdr3_nt: TGTGCCAGCAGAATAGCGGGGGTCAATGAGCAGTTCTTC; cdr3_aa: CASRIAGVNEQFF
d_call: .; v_call: TRBV27; clone_size: .; j_call: TRBJ2-7; cdr3_nt: TGTGCCAGCAGTTTCCGACAGAACTACGAGCAGTACTTC; cdr3_aa: CASSFRQNYEQYF
d_call: .; v_call: TRBV5-1; clone_size: .; j_call: TRBJ1-5; cdr3_nt: TGCGCCAGCAGCCCGGACAGTTCTCTTCAGCCCCAGCATTTT; cdr3_aa: CASSPDSSLQPQHF
d_call: TRBD2; v_call: TRBV7-6; clone_size: .; j_call: TRBJ2-4; cdr3_nt: TGTGCCAGCAGCCCGGAGGTGGCTAGCGGGATAGCCAAAAACATTCAGTACTTC; cdr3_aa: CASSPEVASGIAKNIQYF
d_call: .; v_call: TRBV30; clone_size: .; j_call: TRBJ1-1; cdr3_nt: TGTGCCTGGAGTGTTCTCATGGACCTGGGGGCGTTGAACACTGAAGCTTTCTTT; cdr3_aa: CAWSVLMDLGALNTEAFF
d_call: TRBD2; v_call: TRBV6-2/TRBV6-3; clone_size: .; j_call: TRBJ2-1; cdr3_nt: TGTGCCAGCAGCCCCGGGACTAGCGGGGGAGGTGAGCAGTTCTTC; cdr3_aa: CASSPGTSGGGEQFF
d_call: TRBD1; v_call: TRBV6-5; clone_size: once; j_call: TRBJ1-2; cdr3_nt: TGTGCCGTCTCAAAGACAGGGGGTTATGGCTACACCTTC; cdr3_aa: CAVSKTGGYGYTF
d_call: .; v_call: TRBV15; clone_size: .; j_call: TRBJ1-1; cdr3_nt: TGTGCCACCTTCCGGTCCCCGAACACTGAAGCTTTCTTT; cdr3_aa: CATFRSPNTEAFF
d_call: TRBD2; v_call: TRBV4-3; clone_size: .; j_call: TRBJ2-7; cdr3_nt: TGCGCCAGCAGCCAAGCTGGGGGGGTTTCCTACGAGCAGTACTTC; cdr3_aa: CASSQAGGVSYEQYF
d_call: .; v_call: TRBV6-2/TRBV6-3; clone_size: .; j_call: TRBJ1-1; cdr3_nt: TGTGCCAGCAGTGGACGACCAGGGGTCGTGAACACTGAAGCTTTCTTT; cdr3_aa: CASSGRPGVVNTEAFF
d_call: .; v_call: TRBV11-3; clone_size: .; j_call: TRBJ2-5; cdr3_nt: TGTGCCAGCAGCCCCGGACAGGGAGGGGAGACCCAGTACTTC; cdr3_aa: CASSPGQGGETQYF
d_call: TRBD1; v_call: TRBV19; clone_size: .; j_call: TRBJ1-1; cdr3_nt: TGTGCCAGTAGATTAGGACAGGGGGCCACTGAAGCTTTCTTT; cdr3_aa: CASRLGQGATEAFF
d_call: .; v_call: TRBV14; clone_size: .; j_call: TRBJ2-7; cdr3_nt: TGTGCCAGCAGGGAAACAGGGAACTCCTACGAGCAGTACTTC; cdr3_aa: CASRETGNSYEQYF
d_call: TRBD2; v_call: TRBV19; clone_size: .; j_call: TRBJ2-1; cdr3_nt: TGTGCCAGTAGTACCTGGACTAGCGTCTCCTACAATGAGCAGTTCTTC; cdr3_aa: CASSTWTSVSYNEQFF
d_call: .; v_call: TRBV9; clone_size: .; j_call: TRBJ1-1; cdr3_nt: TGTGCCAGCAGCGTAGCGGGTAGAGGAAACACTGAAGCTTTCTTT; cdr3_aa: CASSVAGRGNTEAFF
d_call: TRBD2; v_call: TRBV30; clone_size: few; j_call: TRBJ2-5; cdr3_nt: TGTGCCTGGAAGTGGGCTAGCGGCGAGACCCAGTACTTC; cdr3_aa: CAWKWASGETQYF
d_call: TRBD1; v_call: TRBV6-5; clone_size: once; j_call: TRBJ2-5; cdr3_nt: TGTGCCAGCAGCCGGGACAGGGGGCGGGAGACCCAGTACTTC; cdr3_aa: CASSRDRGRETQYF
d_call: .; v_call: TRBV7-7; clone_size: .; j_call: TRBJ1-6; cdr3_nt: TGTGCTAGCAGCTTCCCGGGACACTATAATTCACCCCTCCACTTT; cdr3_aa: CASSFPGHYNSPLHF
d_call: TRBD2; v_call: TRBV15; clone_size: .; j_call: TRBJ2-1; cdr3_nt: TGTGCCACCAGCAGAGGGGTCGGGACTATACTCTCCTACAATGAGCAGTTCTTC; cdr3_aa: CATSRGVGTILSYNEQFF
d_call: TRBD2; v_call: TRBV19; clone_size: .; j_call: TRBJ2-5; cdr3_nt: TGTGCCAGTAGTATACGTATTGGGGGACTAGCTTCATCAGAGACCCAGTACTTC; cdr3_aa: CASSIRIGGLASSETQYF
d_call: TRBD2; v_call: TRBV7-9; clone_size: .; j_call: TRBJ2-2; cdr3_nt: TGTGCCAGCAGCAAAGGTCGGGGACTAGCGGGAGGGAGATCTAACACCGGGGAGCTGTTTTTT; cdr3_aa: CASSKGRGLAGGRSNTGELFF
d_call: TRBD1; v_call: TRBV5-1; clone_size: .; j_call: TRBJ2-1; cdr3_nt: TGCGCCAGCAGCTCGAACGGGGCAGGGGGCAATGAGCAGTTCTTC; cdr3_aa: CASSSNGAGGNEQFF
d_call: .; v_call: TRBV21-1; clone_size: .; j_call: TRBJ1-1; cdr3_nt: TGTGCCAGCAGCAAAAATCGGACAGGGTACAACACTGAAGCTTTCTTT; cdr3_aa: CASSKNRTGYNTEAFF
d_call: TRBD1; v_call: TRBV12-3/TRBV12-4; clone_size: .; j_call: TRBJ2-7; cdr3_nt: TGTGCCAGCAGTTTGACAGGGATCGAGCAGTACTTC; cdr3_aa: CASSLTGIEQYF